This TCR beta chain was captured in a study of blood T cell repertoires in COVID-19. Study information: Material from acute and convalescent COVID-19 was sourced from the United States, Italy and Spain. Nucleic acid was either cDNA or gDNA, and it came from T cells, B-cell-depleted T cells, or PBMCs.

Study processing details: Amplifying reference gene primers gave estimates of nucleated cell counts. This table comes from immunoSEQ multiplex PCR, and its TCRdb copy is limited to in-frame clones, with some not included. V and J calls and clone size are those listed in that table; D and trimming were worked out from the DNA. The sample lists approximately 150,000 clones, roughly 81% occurring once. From germline, CDR1 is KGHSH and CDR2 LQKENI. The CDR3 runs to 15 residues. The ends were cut back, 1 base at V and 1 base at J, with 10 bases in the middle. Sequencing input: peripheral blood. This chain connects TRBV18 to TRBJ1-1; D not certain. This TCR was sampled from a human donor with acute or convalescent COVID-19. The donor label of this sample is uncertain. The CDR3 loop reads CASSPLSPGNTEAFF. The CDR3, as DNA: TGTGCCAGCTCACCACTCTCCCCCGGGAACACTGAAGCTTTCTTT.